This T cell receptor beta chain is from a study of identical twins. This clonotype has a handful of counts. Its specificity is unknown. Study-wide findings and caveats: Abundant beta clonotypes from cord blood had fewer insertions, unlike memory repertoires, which showed none.

The CDR3 covers 14 residues. The V gene end was trimmed by 8 bases and the J gene end by 4 bases; junction bases not matched to a gene: 10. TCRdb reanalysed the 5' RACE reads using MiXCR and keeps one entry per CDR3 protein. The sample lists 270,000 or so distinct CDR3 sequences; about 9% were seen once. These sequences were also reported in another study, on yellow fever vaccine responses in identical twins.

The clonotype originates from a woman younger than 35 in good health. Sequenced: CD8+ T cells sorted from blood. The chain links TRBV12-3 or TRBV12-4 to TRBJ1-2; 7 nucleotides match TRBD1. The CDR3 loop reads CASVETGTVYGYTF. The CDR3 region has the DNA TGTGCCAGCGTCGAGACCGGGACAGTCTATGGCTACACCTTC.